A selection of T cell receptor beta chains follows, all from one sample in a study of T cells expressing NK-cell markers. With the 5' RACE reads reprocessed, TCRdb shows one record per CDR3 protein and no DNA. Across 550,000 or so distinct CDR3 sequences, the top ten clones capture 3% to 4.5% of the sample. Sequences were obtained from blood T cells: a sorted CD56 or NKG2C T cell subset, CD4+ or CD8+ T cells, or bulk PBMC T cells (not recorded which). These receptors were obtained from a man aged 18 to 29 in good health. Each CDR3 is given with its conserved first and last residue.

TRBJ2-5	TRBV5-1	CASSLEGGPSGLLYQETQYF
TRBJ2-1	TRBV29-1	CSVRTGKSYNEQFF
TRBJ1-2	TRBV12-3/TRBV12-4	CASSSRGGYTF
TRBJ2-1	TRBV7-2	CASRGGRGVYNEQFF
TRBJ2-7	TRBV20-1	CSARPDAPGGEQYF
TRBJ1-4	TRBV5-1	CASKNSLGLGTNEKLFF
TRBJ2-2	TRBV20-1	CSAPRTGELFF
TRBJ2-2	TRBV12-3/TRBV12-4	CASSGVGVPNTGELFF
TRBJ2-5	TRBV12-3/TRBV12-4	CASSPTVTLGTQYF
TRBJ2-4	TRBV29-1	CSVEGLLGGKNIQYF
TRBJ2-2	TRBV5-1	CASSPDISNTGELFF
TRBJ1-3	TRBV5-1	CASSSHSDSGNTIYF
TRBJ2-5	TRBV11-2	CASSLDRTEGQETQYF
TRBJ1-5	TRBV7-9	CASSRGVQPQHF
TRBJ2-1	TRBV6-5	CASSWEPSGSNEQFF
TRBJ2-3	TRBV18	CASSLTQTDTQYF
TRBJ2-7	TRBV7-2	CASSLEIWTTSYEQYF
TRBJ2-1	TRBV18	CASSPPRSPHEQFF
TRBJ2-6	TRBV10-3	CAISESGQGEFGANVLTF
TRBJ2-1	TRBV5-6	CASSFRTSGRDYNEQFF
TRBJ1-1	TRBV29-1	CSVGPKLNTEAFF
TRBJ2-5	TRBV7-9	CASSGRQAVQETQYF
TRBJ2-5	TRBV27	CASSFLSSQETQYF
TRBJ1-3	TRBV7-2	CASSQDSFSGNTIYF
TRBJ1-1	TRBV7-3	CASSLTSGETEAFF
TRBJ1-1	TRBV7-9	CASSRQGAEAFF
TRBJ2-7	TRBV9	CASSVDDQGFYEQYF
TRBJ2-5	TRBV12-3/TRBV12-4	CASSPIGEDETQYF